Following are 14 T cell receptor beta chains from one sample sequenced in a study of T cell responses to AZD1222 COVID-19 vaccine. Some clones are missing from TCRdb's copy, which holds only in-frame ones; the method was immunoSEQ multiplex PCR. Found here are more than 50,000 clones, around 74% of them singletons; the top ten hold approximately 20%. Here the sequenced sample was peripheral blood, taken on day 0 of MenACWY control vaccination. All receptors derive from an adult in good health.

This chain links TRBV2 with TRBJ1-4; 9 bases fit TRBD1. Germline values: CDR1 SNHLY, CDR2 FYNNEI. The CDR3 runs to 12 residues. With 7 bases clipped from V and 10 bases from J, the junction kept 4 bases outside the gene matches. In nucleotides, the CDR3 is TGTGCCAGCATCAAGGGACAGGGAAAACTGTTTTTT. Amino acid sequence: CASIKGQGKLFF. Full variable domain (missing parts from reference TRBV2 and TRBJ1-4): EPEVTQTPSHQVTQMGQEVILRCVPISNHLYFYWYRQILGQKVEFLVSFYNNEISEKSEIFDDQFSVERPDGSNFTLKIRSTKLEDSAMYFCASIKGQGKLFFGSGTQLSVL.

The chain employs TRBV28 and TRBJ1-4; D uncertain. Germline V CDR1 and CDR2: MDHEN, SYDVKM. This CDR3 region has 13 residues. V was clipped by 2 bases and J by 9 bases, with 10 bases between them. The CDR3: CASSLRAPKKLFF. CDR3 DNA sequence: TGTGCCAGCAGTTTAAGGGCCCCCAAAAAACTGTTTTTT.

The V gene is TRBV11-3, the J gene TRBJ2-1; D is possibly TRBD2 (6 bases). The CDR3 has 17 amino acids. Trimming left V 3 bases short and J 2 bases short, with 17 bases between. Germline lookup yields CDR1 SGHNT and CDR2 YENEEA. The CDR3 DNA reads TGTGCCAGCAGCTTGACTGGAGTAGCGGCCCCCTACAATGAGCAGTTCTTC. This translates into CASSLTGVAAPYNEQFF.

This CDR3 reads CASSPRPGGAGADTQYF. Here the CDR3 DNA reads TGTGCCAGCTCACCACGGCCTGGGGGCGCGGGGGCAGATACGCAGTATTTT. V is TRBV18 and J is TRBJ2-3; weak D call: TRBD2 (7 bases). Trimming cost V 1 base and J 4 bases, with 18 bases left between them. The germline V gene has CDR1 KGHSH and CDR2 LQKENI. The CDR3 extends over 17 amino acids.

This clone has only a few counts. V gene TRBV30 combines with J gene TRBJ1-1; tentatively, D is TRBD1 (6 bases). Per germline, CDR1 GTSNPN and CDR2 SVGIG (reference sequence). The CDR3 contains 15 residues. V was pared by 0 bases and J by 3 bases, with 14 bases between. The CDR3 DNA sequence: TGTGCCTGGAGTGTAGGGGGGGGCGGATACACTGAAGCTTTCTTT. Translation gives CAWSVGGGGYTEAFF.

This clone was found once. This chain links TRBV10-3 with TRBJ2-7, with 7 positions matching TRBD2. V trimming: 10 bases; J trimming: 1 base; junction bases outside the gene matches: 7. The CDR3 loop spans 13 amino acids. From germline, CDR1 is ENHRY and CDR2 SYGVKD. This CDR3 is CATSTGGSYEQYF. The CDR3 DNA sequence: TGTGCCACATCAACGGGGGGATCCTACGAGCAGTACTTC.

The chain is built from TRBV6-6 and TRBJ2-1, with no clear D. Germline V gives CDR1 MNHNY, CDR2 SVGAGI (reference sequence). The CDR3 extends over 11 amino acids. Between the trimmed V and J ends, which lost 6 bases and 8 bases, there was a span of 8 bases. This chain's CDR3 is CASRFKDEQFF. Written as DNA, the CDR3 is TGTGCCAGCAGGTTTAAAGATGAGCAGTTCTTC.

Remarks on this clone: Compared with germline, one end of the junction differs, possibly owing to a read error. The CDR3 loop reads CASSPRVGDTQYF. The CDR3, as DNA: TGTGCTAGCAGCCCCCGGGTCGGGGATACGCAGTATTTT. The chain employs TRBV7-7 and TRBJ2-3; no clear D. The CDR3 has 13 amino acids. Germline assignment: CDR1 SSHAT and CDR2 FNYEAQ (reference sequence).

The rearrangement links TRBV6-5 to TRBJ1-5, with TRBD1 matching over 7 bases. The CDR3 is 15 residues long. V trimming: 6 bases; J trimming: 5 bases; junction bases outside the gene matches: 10. Germline CDR1 reads MNHEY; CDR2 reads SVGAGI. CDR3 nucleotide sequence: TGTGCCAGCAGCCCCGATACAGGGGACTATCAGCCCCAGCATTTT. It encodes CASSPDTGDYQPQHF.

The chain combines TRBV29-1 with TRBJ2-3; 9 bases are shared with TRBD2. The V gene's germline CDR1 is SQVTM and CDR2 ANQGSEA. CDR3 length: 14 amino acids. J lost 3 bases, V lost 3 bases, and 4 bases had no gene match. This CDR3 reads CSVEGREGTDTQYF. The CDR3, as DNA: TGCAGCGTTGAGGGGCGGGAGGGAACAGATACGCAGTATTTT.

The CDR3 spells CASSSELAGGQGAQYF. CDR3 bases: TGTGCCAGCAGCTCGGAACTAGCGGGGGGGCAAGGGGCCCAGTACTTC. This rearrangement joins TRBV7-8 to TRBJ2-5; 13 bases match TRBD2. Trimming took 4 bases from V and 9 from J; bases not matched to a gene: 11. The CDR3 extends over 16 amino acids. Germline-derived CDR1 and CDR2 are SGHVS and FQNEAQ.

The gene calls are TRBV6-2 or TRBV6-3 and TRBJ1-3; D remains unclear. The V end lost 5 bases, the J end lost 7 bases, and 18 bases lay between the germline ends. Germline CDR1 is MNHEY and CDR2 is SVGEGT. CDR3 size: 15 residues. The CDR3 region has the DNA TGTGCCAGCAGTCGGACGGCCACTGAGGGCAACACCATATATTTT. Protein sequence: CASSRTATEGNTIYF.

The chain has TRBV7-6 and TRBJ1-1; D unresolved. The germline V gene encodes CDR1 SGHVS and CDR2 FNYEAQ. This CDR3 is built from 15 residues. V lost 5 bases, J lost 0 bases, and 13 bases lay in between. CDR3 in DNA: TGTGCCAGCAGCCCAGAACCCGGGCTGAACACTGAAGCTTTCTTT. The encoded protein is CASSPEPGLNTEAFF. The entire variable domain, with the rest obtained from reference TRBV7-6 and TRBJ1-1, is as follows: GAGVSQSPRYKVTKRGQDVALRCDPISGHVSLYWYRQALGQGPEFLTYFNYEAQQDKSGLPNDRFSAERPEGSISTLTIQRTEQRDSAMYRCASSPEPGLNTEAFFGQGTRLTVV.

This clone has a single count. J is TRBJ2-5 and V is TRBV11-3; 7 nucleotides line up with TRBD1. This CDR3 region has 14 residues. Trimming removed 5 bases from V and 1 base from J; junction bases left unmatched: 4. From germline, CDR1 is SGHNT and CDR2 YENEEA. This CDR3 is CASSPRDSQETQYF. In DNA, the CDR3 is TGTGCCAGCAGCCCTAGGGACAGCCAAGAGACCCAGTACTTC.